Sequencing of this T cell receptor beta chain was carried out in a study of neoadjuvant nivolumab and ipilimumab in lung cancer. As for the study in general: Patients got nivolumab 3 mg/kg on days 1, 15 and 29; combination added ipilimumab 1 mg/kg day 1.

The CDR3 consists of 15 residues. Germline V gives CDR1 LNHNV, CDR2 YYDKDF (reference sequence). Unmatched junction bases numbered 6, after V lost 5 bases and J lost 2 bases. As regards this clone: Its specificity is unknown.

The table came from immunoSEQ multiplex PCR; TCRdb's copy has only in-frame clones and leaves some out. Of 30,000 or so clones detected, 90% appear once; the ten largest clones hold roughly 4.5%. Study-wide findings and caveats: Pretherapy blood TCR richness correlated positively with resected tumor richness. From pretherapy to surgery, tumor richness and clonality rose with dual therapy.

The chain joins TRBV15 to TRBJ2-1; 7 bases map to TRBD2. Sequences were derived from peripheral blood, sampled after neoadjuvant nivolumab, alone or with ipilimumab, at or shortly before surgery. The sequence derives from an adult with non-small cell lung cancer. CDR3 nucleotide sequence: TGTGCCACCAGCCAAGTCGCGGGGGCCTACAATGAGCAGTTCTTC. Amino acid sequence: CATSQVAGAYNEQFF.